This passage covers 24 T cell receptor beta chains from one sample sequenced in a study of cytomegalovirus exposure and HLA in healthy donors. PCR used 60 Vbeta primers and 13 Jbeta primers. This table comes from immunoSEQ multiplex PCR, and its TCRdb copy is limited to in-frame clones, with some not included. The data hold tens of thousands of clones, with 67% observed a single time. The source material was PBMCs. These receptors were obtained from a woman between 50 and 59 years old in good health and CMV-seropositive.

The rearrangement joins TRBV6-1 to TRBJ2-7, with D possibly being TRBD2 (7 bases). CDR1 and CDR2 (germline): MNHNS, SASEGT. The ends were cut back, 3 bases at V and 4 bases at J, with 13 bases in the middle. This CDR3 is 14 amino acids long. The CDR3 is CASSDGGGEYEQYV. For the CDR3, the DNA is TGTGCCAGCAGTGATGGCGGGGGCGAATACGAGCAGTACGTC.

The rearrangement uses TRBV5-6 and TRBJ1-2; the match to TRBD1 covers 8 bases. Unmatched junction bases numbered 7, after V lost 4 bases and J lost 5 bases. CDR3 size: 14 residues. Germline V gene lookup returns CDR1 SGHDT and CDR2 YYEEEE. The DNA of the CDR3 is TGTGCCAGCAGCGTGGGACAGGAAGCTTATGGCTACACCTTC. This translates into CASSVGQEAYGYTF. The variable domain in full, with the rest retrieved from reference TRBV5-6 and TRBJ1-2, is DAGVTQSPTHLIKTRGQQVTLRCSPKSGHDTVSWYQQALGQGPQFIFQYYEEEERQRGNFPDRFSGHQFPNYSSELNVNALLLGDSALYLCASSVGQEAYGYTFGSGTRLTVV.

The CDR3 loop is CASSPGRGGEAFF. The CDR3 region has the DNA TGCGCCAGCAGCCCAGGAAGGGGGGGTGAAGCTTTCTTT. The chain uses TRBV5-1 and TRBJ1-1, with a tentative D call TRBD1 (6 bases). The CDR3 covers 13 residues. The germline V gene encodes CDR1 SGHRS and CDR2 YFSETQ. The germline V and J ends were trimmed by 4 bases and 7 bases, with 14 bases remaining between them.

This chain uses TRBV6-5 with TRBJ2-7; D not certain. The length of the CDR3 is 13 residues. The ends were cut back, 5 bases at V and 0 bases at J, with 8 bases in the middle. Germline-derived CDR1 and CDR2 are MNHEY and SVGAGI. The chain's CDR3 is CASSLQHSYEQYV. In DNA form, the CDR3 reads TGTGCCAGCAGTCTACAGCACTCCTACGAGCAGTACGTC.

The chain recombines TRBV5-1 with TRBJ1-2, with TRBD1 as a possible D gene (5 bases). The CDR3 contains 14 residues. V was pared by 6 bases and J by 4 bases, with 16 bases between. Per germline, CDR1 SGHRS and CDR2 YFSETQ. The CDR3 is CASTPGDGSYGYTF. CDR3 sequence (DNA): TGCGCCAGCACCCCGGGGGACGGTAGCTATGGCTACACCTTC.

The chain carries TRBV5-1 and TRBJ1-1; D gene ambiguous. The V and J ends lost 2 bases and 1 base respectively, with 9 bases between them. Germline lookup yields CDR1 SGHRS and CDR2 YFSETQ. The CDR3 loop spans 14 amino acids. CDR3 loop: CASSFSRQNTEAFF. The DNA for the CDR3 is TGCGCCAGCAGCTTTTCCAGGCAGAACACTGAAGCTTTCTTT.

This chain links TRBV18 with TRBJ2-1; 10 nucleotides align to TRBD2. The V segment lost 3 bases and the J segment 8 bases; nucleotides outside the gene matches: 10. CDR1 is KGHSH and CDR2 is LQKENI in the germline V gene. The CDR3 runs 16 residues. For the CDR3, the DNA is TGTGCCAGCTCACCGCCTTCCAGCGGGGGGGCGCATGAGCAGTTCTTC. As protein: CASSPPSSGGAHEQFF. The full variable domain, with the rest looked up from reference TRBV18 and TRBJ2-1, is NAGVMQNPRHLVRRRGQEARLRCSPMKGHSHVYWYRQLPEEGLKFMVYLQKENIIDESGMPKERFSAEFPKEGPSILRIQQVVRGDSAAYFCASSPPSSGGAHEQFFGPGTRLTVL.

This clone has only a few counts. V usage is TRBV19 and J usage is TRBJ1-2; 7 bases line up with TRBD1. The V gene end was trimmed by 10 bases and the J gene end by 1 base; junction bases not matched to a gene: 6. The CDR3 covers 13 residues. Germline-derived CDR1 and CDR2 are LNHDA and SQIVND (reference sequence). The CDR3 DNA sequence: TGTGCCACCACGGACAGGATTAACTATGGCTACACCTTC. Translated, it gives CATTDRINYGYTF. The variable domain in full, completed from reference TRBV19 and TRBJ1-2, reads DGGITQSPKYLFRKEGQNVTLSCEQNLNHDAMYWYRQDPGQGLRLIYYSQIVNDFQKGDIAEGYSVSREKKESFPLTVTSAQKNPTAFYLCATTDRINYGYTFGSGTRLTVV.

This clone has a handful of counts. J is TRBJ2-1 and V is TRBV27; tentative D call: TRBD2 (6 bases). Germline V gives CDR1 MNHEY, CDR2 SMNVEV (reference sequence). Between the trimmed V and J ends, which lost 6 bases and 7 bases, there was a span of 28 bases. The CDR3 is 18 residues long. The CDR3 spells CASSDPGVRGTAWNEQFF. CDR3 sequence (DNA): TGTGCCAGCAGCGACCCCGGCGTGCGGGGCACGGCGTGGAATGAGCAGTTCTTC.

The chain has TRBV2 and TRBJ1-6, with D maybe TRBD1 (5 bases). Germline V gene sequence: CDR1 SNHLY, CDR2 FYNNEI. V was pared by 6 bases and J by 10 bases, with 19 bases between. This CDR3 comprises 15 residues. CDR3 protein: CASRPEGVGKSPLHF. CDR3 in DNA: TGTGCCAGCAGACCGGAAGGGGTGGGAAAGTCACCCCTCCACTTT.

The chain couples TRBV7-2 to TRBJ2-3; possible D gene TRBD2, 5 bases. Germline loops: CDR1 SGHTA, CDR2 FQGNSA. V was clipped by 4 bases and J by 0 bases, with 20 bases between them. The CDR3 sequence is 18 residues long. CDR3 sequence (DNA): TGTGCCAGCAGCTCCCCCGGTAGGCGCGGACTCAGCACAGATACGCAGTATTTT. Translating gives CASSSPGRRGLSTDTQYF. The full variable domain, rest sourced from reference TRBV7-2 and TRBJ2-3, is GAGVSQSPSNKVTEKGKDVELRCDPISGHTALYWYRQSLGQGLEFLIYFQGNSAPDKSGLPSDRFSAERTGGSVSTLTIQRTQQEDSAVYLCASSSPGRRGLSTDTQYFGPGTRLTVL.

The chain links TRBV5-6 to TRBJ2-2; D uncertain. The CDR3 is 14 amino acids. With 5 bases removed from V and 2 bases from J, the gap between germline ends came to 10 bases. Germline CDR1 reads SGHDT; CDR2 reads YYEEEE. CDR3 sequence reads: CASSQTSNTGELFF. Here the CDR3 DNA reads TGTGCCAGCAGTCAAACAAGTAACACCGGGGAGCTGTTTTTT.

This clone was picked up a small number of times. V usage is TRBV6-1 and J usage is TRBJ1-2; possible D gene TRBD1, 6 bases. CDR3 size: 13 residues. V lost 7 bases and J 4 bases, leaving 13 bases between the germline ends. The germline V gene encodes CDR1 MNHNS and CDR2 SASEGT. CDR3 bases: TGTGCCAGCAATCCAACAGGGATCTATGGCTACACCTTC. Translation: CASNPTGIYGYTF.

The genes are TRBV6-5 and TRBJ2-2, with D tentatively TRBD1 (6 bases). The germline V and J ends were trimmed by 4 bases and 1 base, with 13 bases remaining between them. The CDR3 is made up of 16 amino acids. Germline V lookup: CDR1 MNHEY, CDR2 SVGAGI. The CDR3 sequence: CASSSARQVNTGELFF. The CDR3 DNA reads TGTGCCAGCAGTTCCGCACGACAGGTGAACACCGGGGAGCTGTTTTTT.

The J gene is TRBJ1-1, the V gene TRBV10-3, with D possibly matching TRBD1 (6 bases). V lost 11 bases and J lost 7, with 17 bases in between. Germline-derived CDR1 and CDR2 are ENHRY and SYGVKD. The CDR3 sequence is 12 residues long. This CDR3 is CAVMTGGVEAFF. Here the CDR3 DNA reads TGTGCCGTCATGACAGGTGGGGTTGAAGCTTTCTTT.

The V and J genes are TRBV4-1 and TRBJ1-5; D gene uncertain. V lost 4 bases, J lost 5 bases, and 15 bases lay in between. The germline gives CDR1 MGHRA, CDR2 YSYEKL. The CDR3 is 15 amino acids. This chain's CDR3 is CASSPFWLNYQPQHF. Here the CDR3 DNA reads TGCGCCAGCAGCCCCTTCTGGCTCAATTATCAGCCCCAGCATTTT.

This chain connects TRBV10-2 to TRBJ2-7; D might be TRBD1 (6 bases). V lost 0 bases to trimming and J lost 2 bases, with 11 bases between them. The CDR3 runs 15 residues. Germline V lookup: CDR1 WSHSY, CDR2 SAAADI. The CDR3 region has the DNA TGCGCCAGCAGTGAGTCGGGGACAACCACCTACGAGCAGTACTTC. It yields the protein CASSESGTTTYEQYF.

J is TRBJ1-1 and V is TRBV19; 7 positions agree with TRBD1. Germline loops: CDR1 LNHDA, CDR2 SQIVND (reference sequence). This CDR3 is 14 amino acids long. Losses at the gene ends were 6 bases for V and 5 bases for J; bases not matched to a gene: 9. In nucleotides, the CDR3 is TGTGCCAGTAGAGTTGAGGGGGCAGCGACTGAAGCTTTCTTT. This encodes CASRVEGAATEAFF.

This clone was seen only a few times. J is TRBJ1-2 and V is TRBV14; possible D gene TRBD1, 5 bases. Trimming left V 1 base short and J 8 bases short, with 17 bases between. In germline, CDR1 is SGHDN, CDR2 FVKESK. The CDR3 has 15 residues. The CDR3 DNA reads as TGTGCCAGCAGCCAAGCCAGGCAGGGAAGGTACGGCTACACCTTC. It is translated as CASSQARQGRYGYTF.

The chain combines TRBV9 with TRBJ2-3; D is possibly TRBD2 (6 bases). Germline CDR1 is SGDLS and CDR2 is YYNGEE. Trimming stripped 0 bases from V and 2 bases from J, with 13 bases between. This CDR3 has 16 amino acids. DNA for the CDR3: TGTGCCAGCAGCGTAGACCGGGACTTCACCACAGATACGCAGTATTTT. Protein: CASSVDRDFTTDTQYF.

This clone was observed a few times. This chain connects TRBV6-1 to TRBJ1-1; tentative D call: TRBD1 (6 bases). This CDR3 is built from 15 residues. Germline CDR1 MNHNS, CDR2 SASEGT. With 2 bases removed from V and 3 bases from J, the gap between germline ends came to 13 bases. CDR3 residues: CASSETGTWDTEAFF. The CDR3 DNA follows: TGTGCCAGCAGTGAAACAGGGACGTGGGACACTGAAGCTTTCTTT.

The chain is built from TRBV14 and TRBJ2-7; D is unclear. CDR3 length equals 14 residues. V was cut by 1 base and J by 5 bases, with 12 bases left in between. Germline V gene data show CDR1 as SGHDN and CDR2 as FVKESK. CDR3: CASSQAWLGHEQYF. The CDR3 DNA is TGTGCCAGCAGCCAAGCTTGGCTAGGCCACGAGCAGTACTTC.

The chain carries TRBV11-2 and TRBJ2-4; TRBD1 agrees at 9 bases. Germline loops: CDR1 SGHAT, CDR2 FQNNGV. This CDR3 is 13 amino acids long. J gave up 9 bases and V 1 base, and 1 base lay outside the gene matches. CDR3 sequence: CASSLGQGGIQYF. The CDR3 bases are TGTGCCAGCAGCTTAGGACAGGGGGGCATTCAGTACTTC.

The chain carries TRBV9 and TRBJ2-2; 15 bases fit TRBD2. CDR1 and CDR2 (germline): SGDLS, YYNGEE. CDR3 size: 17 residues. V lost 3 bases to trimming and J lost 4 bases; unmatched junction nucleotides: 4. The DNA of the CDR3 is TGTGCCAGCAGCGGGACTAGCGGGGGGGTAGGCACCGGGGAGCTGTTTTTT. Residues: CASSGTSGGVGTGELFF.